The present TCR gamma chain was sequenced within a study of Vδ1+ human thymocytes. General study results and limits: In the thymus, TRG and TRD repertoires looked highly polyclonal with Gaussian CDR3 lengths.

A note on this clone: The antigen is not known. This sample also contains other DNA sequences that code for the same CDR3.

The template was reverse-transcribed extracted RNA. Multiplex PCR used pooled V-gene forward primers and a constant-region reverse primer to amplify CDR3s. TCRdb fed the multiplex PCR reads into CATT to redo clone calling. Of about 36,000 gamma-chain clones listed, around 21% are singletons. The length of the CDR3 is 13 residues. The germline CDR1 and CDR2 sequences are VENAVY and YDSYNSRV. V was pared by 3 bases and J by 0 bases, with 2 bases of the junction left unmatched. The rearrangement links TRGV8 to TRGJ1 or TRGJ2. The specimen was Vdelta1+ gamma-delta thymocytes from the thymus. As for subset: FACS-sorted CD3+ TCRalphabeta- TCRVdelta1+ TCRVdelta2- thymocytes. The receptor was isolated from a girl under two years old who had congenital heart surgery. The CDR3 sequence is CATWDQNYYKKLF. DNA for the CDR3: TGTGCCACCTGGGATCAGAATTATTATAAGAAACTCTTT.